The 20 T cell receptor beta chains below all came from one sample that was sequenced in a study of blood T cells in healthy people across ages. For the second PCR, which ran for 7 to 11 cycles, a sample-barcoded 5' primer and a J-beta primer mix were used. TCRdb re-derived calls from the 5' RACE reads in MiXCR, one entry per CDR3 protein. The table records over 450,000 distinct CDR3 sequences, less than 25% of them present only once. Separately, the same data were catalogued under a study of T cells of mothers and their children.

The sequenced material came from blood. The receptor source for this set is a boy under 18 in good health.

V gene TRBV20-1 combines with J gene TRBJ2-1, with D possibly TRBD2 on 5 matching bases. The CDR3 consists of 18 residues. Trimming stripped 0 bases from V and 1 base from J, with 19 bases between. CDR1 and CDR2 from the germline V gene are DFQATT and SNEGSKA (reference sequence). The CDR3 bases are TGCAGTGCTAGAGAAAGGTGGCTAGCCCAACCTTCCTACAATGAGCAGTTCTTC. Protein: CSARERWLAQPSYNEQFF.

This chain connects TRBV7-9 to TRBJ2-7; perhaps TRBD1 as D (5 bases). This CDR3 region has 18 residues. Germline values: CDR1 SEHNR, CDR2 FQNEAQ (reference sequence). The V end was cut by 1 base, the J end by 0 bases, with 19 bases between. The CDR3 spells CASSLVWGLEPPSYEQYF. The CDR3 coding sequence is TGTGCCAGCAGCTTAGTGTGGGGCTTAGAACCCCCCTCCTACGAGCAGTACTTC.

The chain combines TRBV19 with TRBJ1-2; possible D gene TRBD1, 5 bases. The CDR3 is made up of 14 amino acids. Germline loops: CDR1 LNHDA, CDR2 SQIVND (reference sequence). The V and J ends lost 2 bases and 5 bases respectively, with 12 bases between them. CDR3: CASSILERGYGYTF. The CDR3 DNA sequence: TGTGCCAGTAGTATATTGGAGAGGGGATATGGCTACACCTTC.

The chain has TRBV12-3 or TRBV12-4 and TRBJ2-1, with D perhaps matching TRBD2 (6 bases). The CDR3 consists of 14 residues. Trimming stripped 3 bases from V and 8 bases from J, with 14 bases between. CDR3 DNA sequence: TGTGCCAGCAGTTTTACCCGGGAGACCTATGAGCAGTTCTTC. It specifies CASSFTRETYEQFF.

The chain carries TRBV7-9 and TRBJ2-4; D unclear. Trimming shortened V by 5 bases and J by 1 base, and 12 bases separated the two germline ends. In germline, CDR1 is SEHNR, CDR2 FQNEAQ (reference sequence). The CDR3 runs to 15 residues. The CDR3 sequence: CASSPMDGAKNIQYF. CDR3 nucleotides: TGTGCCAGCAGCCCCATGGATGGGGCCAAAAACATTCAGTACTTC.

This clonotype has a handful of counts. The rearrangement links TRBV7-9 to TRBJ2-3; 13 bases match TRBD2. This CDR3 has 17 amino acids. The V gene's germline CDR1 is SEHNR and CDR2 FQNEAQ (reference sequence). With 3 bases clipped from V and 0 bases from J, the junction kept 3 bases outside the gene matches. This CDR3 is CASSFGTSGVSTDTQYF. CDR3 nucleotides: TGTGCCAGCAGCTTCGGGACTAGCGGGGTGAGCACAGATACGCAGTATTTT.

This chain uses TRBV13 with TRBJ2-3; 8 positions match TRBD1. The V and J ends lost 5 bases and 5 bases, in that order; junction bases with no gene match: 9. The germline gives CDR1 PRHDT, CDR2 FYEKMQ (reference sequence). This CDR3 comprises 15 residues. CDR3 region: CASSVRGLSGDTQYF. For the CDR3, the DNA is TGTGCCAGCAGCGTCAGGGGGCTCTCGGGAGATACGCAGTATTTT.

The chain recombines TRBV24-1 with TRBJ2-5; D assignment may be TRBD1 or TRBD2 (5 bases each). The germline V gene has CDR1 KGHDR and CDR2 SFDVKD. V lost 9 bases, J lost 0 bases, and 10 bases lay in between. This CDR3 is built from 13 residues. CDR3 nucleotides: TGTGCCACCGGAGGACACGACCAAGAGACCCAGTACTTC. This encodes CATGGHDQETQYF.

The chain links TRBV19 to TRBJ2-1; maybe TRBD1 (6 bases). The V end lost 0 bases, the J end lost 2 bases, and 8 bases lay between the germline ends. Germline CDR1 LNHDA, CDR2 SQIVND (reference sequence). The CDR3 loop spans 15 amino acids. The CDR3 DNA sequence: TGTGCCAGTAGTATAGAACAGGGCGCCTACAATGAGCAGTTCTTC. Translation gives CASSIEQGAYNEQFF.

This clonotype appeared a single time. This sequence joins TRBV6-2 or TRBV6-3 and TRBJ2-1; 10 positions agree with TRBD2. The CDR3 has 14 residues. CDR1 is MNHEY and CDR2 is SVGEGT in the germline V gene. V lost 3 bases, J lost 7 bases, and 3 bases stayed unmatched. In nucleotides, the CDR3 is TGTGCCAGCAGTTATACTAGCGGGGCAAATGAGCAGTTCTTC. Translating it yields CASSYTSGANEQFF.

In DNA form, the CDR3 reads TGTGCCAGCAGCCCAACAGGACCAGATGGCTACACCTTC. It encodes CASSPTGPDGYTF. The chain carries TRBV13 and TRBJ1-2, with a possible D match to TRBD1 (5 bases). Germline V gene data show CDR1 as PRHDT and CDR2 as FYEKMQ (reference sequence). The length of the CDR3 is 13 residues. The V and J ends lost 5 bases and 6 bases respectively, with 13 bases between them. Full variable domain (rest looked up from reference TRBV13 and TRBJ1-2): AAGVIQSPRHLIKEKRETATLKCYPIPRHDTVYWYQQGPGQDPQFLISFYEKMQSDKGSIPDRFSAQQFSDYHSELNMSSLELGDSALYFCASSPTGPDGYTFGSGTRLTVV.

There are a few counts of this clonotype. The CDR3 sequence is CASSRGPGGVTGELFF. The DNA for the CDR3 is TGTGCCAGCAGCCGAGGACCGGGGGGAGTCACCGGGGAGCTGTTTTTT. The gene calls are TRBV11-2 and TRBJ2-2; 7 bases are shared with TRBD2. J gave up 4 bases and V 5 bases, and 10 bases lay outside the gene matches. The CDR3 spans 16 residues. The germline V gene has CDR1 SGHAT and CDR2 FQNNGV.

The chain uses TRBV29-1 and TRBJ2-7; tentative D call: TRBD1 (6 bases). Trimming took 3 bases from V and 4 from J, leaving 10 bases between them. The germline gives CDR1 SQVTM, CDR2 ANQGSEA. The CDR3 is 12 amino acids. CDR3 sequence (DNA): TGCAGCGTTGAGGAACAGGGTTACGAGCAGTACTTC. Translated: CSVEEQGYEQYF.

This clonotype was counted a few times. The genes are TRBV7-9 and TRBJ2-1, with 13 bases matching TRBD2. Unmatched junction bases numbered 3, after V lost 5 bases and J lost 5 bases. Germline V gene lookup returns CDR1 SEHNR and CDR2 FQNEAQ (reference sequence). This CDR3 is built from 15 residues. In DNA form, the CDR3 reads TGTGCCAGCAGCGGACTAGCGGGGGAAAACAATGAGCAGTTCTTC. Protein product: CASSGLAGENNEQFF. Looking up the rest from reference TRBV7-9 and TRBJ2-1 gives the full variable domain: DTGVSQNPRHKITKRGQNVTFRCDPISEHNRLYWYRQTLGQGPEFLTYFQNEAQLEKSRLLSDRFSAERPKGSFSTLEIQRTEQGDSAMYLCASSGLAGENNEQFFGPGTRLTVL.

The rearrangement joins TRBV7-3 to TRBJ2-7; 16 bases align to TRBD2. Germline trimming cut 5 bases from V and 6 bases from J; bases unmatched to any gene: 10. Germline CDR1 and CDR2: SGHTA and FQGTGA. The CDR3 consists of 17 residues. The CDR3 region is CASSTLGLAGGPPEQYF. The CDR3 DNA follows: TGTGCCAGCAGCACCCTGGGACTAGCGGGAGGGCCTCCCGAGCAGTACTTC.

The DNA for the CDR3 is TGTGCCAGCTCACAGGTGGTTCGGGAAAAACTGTTTTTT. Protein product: CASSQVVREKLFF. V and J are TRBV18 and TRBJ1-4; no clear D gene. The germline CDR1 and CDR2 sequences are KGHSH and LQKENI. V shed 4 bases and J shed 8 bases, with 11 bases lying between them. CDR3 size: 13 residues.

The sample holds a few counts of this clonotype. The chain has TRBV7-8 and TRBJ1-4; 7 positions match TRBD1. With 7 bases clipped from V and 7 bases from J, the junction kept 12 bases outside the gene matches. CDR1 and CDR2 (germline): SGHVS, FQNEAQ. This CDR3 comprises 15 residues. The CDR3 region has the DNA TGTGCCAGCACCAACAGGGGCAGGGGAACTGAAAAACTGTTTTTT. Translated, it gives CASTNRGRGTEKLFF.

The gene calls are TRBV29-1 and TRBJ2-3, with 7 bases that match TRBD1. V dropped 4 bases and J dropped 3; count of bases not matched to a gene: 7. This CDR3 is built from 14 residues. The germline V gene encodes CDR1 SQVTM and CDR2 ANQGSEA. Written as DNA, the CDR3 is TGCAGCGTTGTATCAGGGGGTGGTACAGATACGCAGTATTTT. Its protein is CSVVSGGGTDTQYF.

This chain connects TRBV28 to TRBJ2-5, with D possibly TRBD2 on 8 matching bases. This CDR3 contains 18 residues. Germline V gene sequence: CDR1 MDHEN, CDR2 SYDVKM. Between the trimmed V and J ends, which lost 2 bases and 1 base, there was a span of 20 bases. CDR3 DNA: TGTGCCAGCAGTTTAACAGGGGATATCGCGGGGGGCCAAGAGACCCAGTACTTC. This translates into CASSLTGDIAGGQETQYF.

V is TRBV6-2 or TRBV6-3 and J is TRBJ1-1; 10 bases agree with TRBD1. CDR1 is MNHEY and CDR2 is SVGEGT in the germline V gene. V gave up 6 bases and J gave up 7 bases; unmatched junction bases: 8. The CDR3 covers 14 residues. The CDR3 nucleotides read TGTGCCAGCAGGACAGGGGGCGAATTTGGTGAAGCTTTCTTT. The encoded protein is CASRTGGEFGEAFF.